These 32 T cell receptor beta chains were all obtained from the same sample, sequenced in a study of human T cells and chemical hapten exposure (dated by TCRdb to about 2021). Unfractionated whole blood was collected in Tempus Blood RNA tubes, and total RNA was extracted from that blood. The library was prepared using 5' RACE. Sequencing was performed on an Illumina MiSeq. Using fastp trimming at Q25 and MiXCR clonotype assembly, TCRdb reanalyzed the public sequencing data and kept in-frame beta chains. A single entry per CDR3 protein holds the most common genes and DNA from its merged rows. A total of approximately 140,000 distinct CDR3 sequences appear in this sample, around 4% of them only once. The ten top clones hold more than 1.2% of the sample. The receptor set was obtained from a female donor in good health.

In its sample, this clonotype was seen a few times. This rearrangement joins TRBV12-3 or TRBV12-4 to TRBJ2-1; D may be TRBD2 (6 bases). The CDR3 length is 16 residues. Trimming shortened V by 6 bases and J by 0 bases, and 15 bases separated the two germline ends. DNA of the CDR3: TGTGCCAGCAGAACAAGAACTAGCAGCTCCTACAATGAGCAGTTCTTC. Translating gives CASRTRTSSSYNEQFF.

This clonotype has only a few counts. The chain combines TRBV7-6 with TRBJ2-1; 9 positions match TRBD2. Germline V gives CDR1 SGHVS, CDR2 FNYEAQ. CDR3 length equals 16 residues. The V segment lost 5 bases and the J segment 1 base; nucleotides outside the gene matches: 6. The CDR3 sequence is CASSQISGGSYNEQFF. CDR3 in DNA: TGTGCCAGCAGCCAAATTAGCGGGGGTTCCTACAATGAGCAGTTCTTC.

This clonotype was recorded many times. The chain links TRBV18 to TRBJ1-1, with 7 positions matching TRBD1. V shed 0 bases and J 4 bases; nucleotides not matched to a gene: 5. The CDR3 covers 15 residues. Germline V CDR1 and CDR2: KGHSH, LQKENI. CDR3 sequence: CASSPPVTGFTEAFF. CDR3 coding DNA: TGTGCCAGCTCACCACCTGTGACAGGGTTCACTGAAGCTTTCTTT.

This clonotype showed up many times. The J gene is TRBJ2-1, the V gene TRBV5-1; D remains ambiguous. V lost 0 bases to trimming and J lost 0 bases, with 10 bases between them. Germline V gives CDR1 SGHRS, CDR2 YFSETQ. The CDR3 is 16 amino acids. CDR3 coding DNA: TGCGCCAGCAGCTTGGGGGGAACCAGCTCCTACAATGAGCAGTTCTTC. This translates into CASSLGGTSSYNEQFF.

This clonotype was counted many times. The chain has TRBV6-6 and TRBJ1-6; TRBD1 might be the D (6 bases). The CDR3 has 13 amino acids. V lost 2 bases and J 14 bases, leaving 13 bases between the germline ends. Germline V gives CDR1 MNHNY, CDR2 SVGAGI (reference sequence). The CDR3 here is CASSYTDSITLHF. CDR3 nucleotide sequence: TGTGCCAGCAGTTACACGGACAGTATTACCCTCCACTTT.

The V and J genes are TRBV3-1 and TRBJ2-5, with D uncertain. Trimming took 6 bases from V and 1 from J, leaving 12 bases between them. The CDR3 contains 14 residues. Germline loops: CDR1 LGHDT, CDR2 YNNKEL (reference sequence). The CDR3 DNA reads TGTGCCAGCAGACGGAGAGATGGCCAAGAGACCCAGTACTTC. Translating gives CASRRRDGQETQYF.

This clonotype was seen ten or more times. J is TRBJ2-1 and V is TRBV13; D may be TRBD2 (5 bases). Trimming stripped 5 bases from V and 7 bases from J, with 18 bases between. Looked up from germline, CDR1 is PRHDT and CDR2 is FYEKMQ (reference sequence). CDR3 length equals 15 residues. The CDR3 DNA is TGTGCCAGCAGCCCATCTTGGACTCTAAGTAATGAGCAGTTCTTC. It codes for CASSPSWTLSNEQFF.

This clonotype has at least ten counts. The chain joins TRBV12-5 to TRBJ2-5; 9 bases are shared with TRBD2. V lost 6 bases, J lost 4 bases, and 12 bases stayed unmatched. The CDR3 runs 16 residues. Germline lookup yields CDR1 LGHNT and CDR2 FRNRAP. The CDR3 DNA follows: TGTGCTAGTGGCTCCACAGCGGGGGGTAACGCAGAGACCCAGTACTTC. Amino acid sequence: CASGSTAGGNAETQYF.

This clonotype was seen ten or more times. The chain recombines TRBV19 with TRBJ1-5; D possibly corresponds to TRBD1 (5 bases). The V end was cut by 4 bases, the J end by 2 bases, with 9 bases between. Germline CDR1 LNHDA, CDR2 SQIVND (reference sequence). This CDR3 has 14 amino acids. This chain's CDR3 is CASSTQGGNQPQHF. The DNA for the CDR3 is TGTGCCAGTAGTACTCAGGGTGGCAATCAGCCCCAGCATTTT.

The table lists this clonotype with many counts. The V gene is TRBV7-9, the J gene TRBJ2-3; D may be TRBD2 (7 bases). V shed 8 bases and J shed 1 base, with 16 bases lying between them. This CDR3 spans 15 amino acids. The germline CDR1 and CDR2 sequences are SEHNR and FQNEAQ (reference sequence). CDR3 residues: CASLVGGGGTDTQYF. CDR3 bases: TGTGCCAGCCTTGTAGGGGGGGGCGGCACAGATACGCAGTATTTT.

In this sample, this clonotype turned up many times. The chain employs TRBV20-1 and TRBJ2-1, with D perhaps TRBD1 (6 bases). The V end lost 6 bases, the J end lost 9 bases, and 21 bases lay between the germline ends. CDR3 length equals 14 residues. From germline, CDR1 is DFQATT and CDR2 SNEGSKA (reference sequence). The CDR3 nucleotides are TGCAGTGCAGGGGGTTCGGGGTTCCGAGGTGAGCAGTTCTTC. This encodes CSAGGSGFRGEQFF.

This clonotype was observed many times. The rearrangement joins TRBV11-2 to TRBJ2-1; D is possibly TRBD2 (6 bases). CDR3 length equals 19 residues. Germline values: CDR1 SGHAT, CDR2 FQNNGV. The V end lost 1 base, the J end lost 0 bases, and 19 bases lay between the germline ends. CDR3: CASSLGRGTGVSSYNEQFF. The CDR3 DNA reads TGTGCCAGCAGCTTAGGGCGTGGGACGGGGGTAAGCTCCTACAATGAGCAGTTCTTC.

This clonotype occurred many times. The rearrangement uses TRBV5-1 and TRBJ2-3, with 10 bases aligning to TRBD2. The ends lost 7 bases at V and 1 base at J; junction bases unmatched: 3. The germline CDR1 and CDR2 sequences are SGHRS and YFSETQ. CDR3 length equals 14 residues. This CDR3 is CASWSGGGTDTQYF. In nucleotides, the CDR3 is TGCGCCAGCTGGAGCGGGGGGGGCACAGATACGCAGTATTTT. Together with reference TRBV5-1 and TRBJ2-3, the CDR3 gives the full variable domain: KAGVTQTPRYLIKTRGQQVTLSCSPISGHRSVSWYQQTPGQGLQFLFEYFSETQRNKGNFPGRFSGRQFSNSRSEMNVSTLELGDSALYLCASWSGGGTDTQYFGPGTRLTVL.

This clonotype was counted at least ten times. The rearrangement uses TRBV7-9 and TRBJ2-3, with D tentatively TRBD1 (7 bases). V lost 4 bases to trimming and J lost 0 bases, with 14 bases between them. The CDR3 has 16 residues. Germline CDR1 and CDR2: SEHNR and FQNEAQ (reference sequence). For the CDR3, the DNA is TGTGCCAGCAGCTCTAGGCGGGACAGCAGCACAGATACGCAGTATTTT. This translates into CASSSRRDSSTDTQYF.

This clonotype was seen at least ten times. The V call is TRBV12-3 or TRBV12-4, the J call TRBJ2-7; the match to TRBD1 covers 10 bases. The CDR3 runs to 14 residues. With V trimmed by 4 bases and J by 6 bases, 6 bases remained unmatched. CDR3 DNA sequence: TGTGCCAGCAGTTCCCGGGACAGGGGTAGCGAGCAGTACTTC. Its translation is CASSSRDRGSEQYF.

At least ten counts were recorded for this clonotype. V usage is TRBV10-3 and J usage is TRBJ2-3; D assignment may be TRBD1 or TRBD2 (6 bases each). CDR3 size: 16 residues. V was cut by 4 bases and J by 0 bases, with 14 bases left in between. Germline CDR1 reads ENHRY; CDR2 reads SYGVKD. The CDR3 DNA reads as TGTGCCATCAGTGGGCGGCCGGGGGCGAGCACAGATACGCAGTATTTT. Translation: CAISGRPGASTDTQYF.

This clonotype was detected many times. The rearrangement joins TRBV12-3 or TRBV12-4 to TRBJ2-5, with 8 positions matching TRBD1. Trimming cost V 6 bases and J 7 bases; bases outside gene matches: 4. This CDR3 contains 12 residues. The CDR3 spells CASRDRARTQYF. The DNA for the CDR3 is TGTGCCAGCAGGGACAGGGCTCGGACCCAGTACTTC.

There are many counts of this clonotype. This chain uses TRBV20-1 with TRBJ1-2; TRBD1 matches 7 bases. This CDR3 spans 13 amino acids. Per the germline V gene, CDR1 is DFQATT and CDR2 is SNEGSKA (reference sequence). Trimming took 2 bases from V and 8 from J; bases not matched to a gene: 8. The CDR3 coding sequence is TGCAGTGCTAGATGGCACAGGGGATTAGGCTACACCTTC. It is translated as CSARWHRGLGYTF.

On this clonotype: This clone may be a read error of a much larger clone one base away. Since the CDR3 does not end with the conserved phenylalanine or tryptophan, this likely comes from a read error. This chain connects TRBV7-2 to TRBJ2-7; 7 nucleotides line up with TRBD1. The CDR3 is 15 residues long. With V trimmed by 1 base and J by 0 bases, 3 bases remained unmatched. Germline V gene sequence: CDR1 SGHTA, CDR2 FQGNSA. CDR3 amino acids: CASSLGTGRSYEQYS. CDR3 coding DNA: TGTGCCAGCAGCTTAGGGACAGGACGCTCCTACGAGCAGTACTCC.

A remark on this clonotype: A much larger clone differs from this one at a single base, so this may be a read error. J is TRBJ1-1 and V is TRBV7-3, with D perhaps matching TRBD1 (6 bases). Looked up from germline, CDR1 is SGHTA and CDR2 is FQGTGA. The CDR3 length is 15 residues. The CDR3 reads CSSSLTGGRITEAFF. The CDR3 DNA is TGTTCCAGCAGCTTAACGGGGGGCAGGATAACTGAAGCTTTCTTT.

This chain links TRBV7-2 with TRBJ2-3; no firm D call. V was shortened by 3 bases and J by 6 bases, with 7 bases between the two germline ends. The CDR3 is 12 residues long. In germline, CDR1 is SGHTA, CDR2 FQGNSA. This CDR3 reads CASSFASDTQYF. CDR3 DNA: TGTGCCAGCAGCTTTGCTTCTGATACGCAGTATTTT.

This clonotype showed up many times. In DNA form, the CDR3 reads TGTGCCAGCAGCCCAGCGGGGGTTCCCTACAATGAGCAGTTCTTC. It yields the protein CASSPAGVPYNEQFF. The chain carries TRBV7-2 and TRBJ2-1, with 8 bases that match TRBD2. This CDR3 comprises 15 residues. Per germline, CDR1 SGHTA and CDR2 FQGNSA. Trimming cost V 5 bases and J 2 bases; bases outside gene matches: 5.

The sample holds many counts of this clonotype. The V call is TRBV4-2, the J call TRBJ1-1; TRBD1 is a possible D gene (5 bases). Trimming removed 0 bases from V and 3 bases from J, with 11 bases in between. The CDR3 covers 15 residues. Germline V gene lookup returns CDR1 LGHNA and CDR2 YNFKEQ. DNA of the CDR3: TGTGCCAGCAGCCAAGAGGCAGGAGGGGACACTGAAGCTTTCTTT. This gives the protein CASSQEAGGDTEAFF.

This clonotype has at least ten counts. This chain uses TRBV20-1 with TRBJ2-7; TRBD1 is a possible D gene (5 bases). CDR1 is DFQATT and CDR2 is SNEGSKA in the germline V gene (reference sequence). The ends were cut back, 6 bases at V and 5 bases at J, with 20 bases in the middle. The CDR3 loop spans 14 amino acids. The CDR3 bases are TGCAGTGCCGAGGACACGCGAAGCAACAACGAGCAGTACTTC. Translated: CSAEDTRSNNEQYF.

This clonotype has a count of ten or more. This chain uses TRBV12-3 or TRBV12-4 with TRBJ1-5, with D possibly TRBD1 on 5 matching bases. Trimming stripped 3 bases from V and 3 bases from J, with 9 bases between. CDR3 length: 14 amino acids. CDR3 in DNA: TGTGCCAGCAGTTTGTGGGGGACCAATCAGCCCCAGCATTTT. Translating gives CASSLWGTNQPQHF.

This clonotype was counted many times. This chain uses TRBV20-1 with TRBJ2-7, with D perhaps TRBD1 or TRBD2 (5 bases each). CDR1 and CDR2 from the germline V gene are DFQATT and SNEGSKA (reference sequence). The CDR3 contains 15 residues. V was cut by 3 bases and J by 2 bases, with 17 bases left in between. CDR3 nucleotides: TGCAGTGCTAGCAAATACGGGGACCTACCCTACGAGCAGTACTTC. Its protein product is CSASKYGDLPYEQYF.

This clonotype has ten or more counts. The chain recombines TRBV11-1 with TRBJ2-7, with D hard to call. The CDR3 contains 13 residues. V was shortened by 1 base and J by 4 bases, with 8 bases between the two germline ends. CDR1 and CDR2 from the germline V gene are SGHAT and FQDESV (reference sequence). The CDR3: CASSLVRGYEQYF. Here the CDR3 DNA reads TGTGCCAGCAGCTTAGTCCGCGGATACGAGCAGTACTTC.

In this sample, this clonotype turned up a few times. The DNA for the CDR3 is TGTGCCAGCAGTTTTTGGGTGAGCTCTGGGGCCAACGTCCTGACTTTC. Amino acid sequence: CASSFWVSSGANVLTF. The chain carries TRBV12-3 or TRBV12-4 and TRBJ2-6, with no clear D. V was trimmed by 3 bases and J by 0 bases, leaving 9 bases between them. CDR3 length: 16 residues.

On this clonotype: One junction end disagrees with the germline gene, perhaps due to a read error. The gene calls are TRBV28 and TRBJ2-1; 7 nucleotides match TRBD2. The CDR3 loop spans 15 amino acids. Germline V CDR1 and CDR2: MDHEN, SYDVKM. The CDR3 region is CASSPWGGTYKEQFF. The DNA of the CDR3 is TGTGCCAGCAGCCCCTGGGGGGGGACCTACAAGGAGCAGTTCTTC.

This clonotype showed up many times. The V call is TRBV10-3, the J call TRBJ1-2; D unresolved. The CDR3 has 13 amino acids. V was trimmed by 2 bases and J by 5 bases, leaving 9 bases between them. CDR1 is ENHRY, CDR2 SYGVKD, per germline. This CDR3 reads CAISENGLYGYTF. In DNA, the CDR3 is TGTGCCATCAGTGAGAACGGCCTTTATGGCTACACCTTC.

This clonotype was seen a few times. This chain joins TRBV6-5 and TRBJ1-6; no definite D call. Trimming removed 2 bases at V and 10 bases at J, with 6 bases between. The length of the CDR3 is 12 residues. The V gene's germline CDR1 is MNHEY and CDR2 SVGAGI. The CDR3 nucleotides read TGTGCCAGCAGTTACACCCAATCACCCCTCCACTTT. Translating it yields CASSYTQSPLHF.

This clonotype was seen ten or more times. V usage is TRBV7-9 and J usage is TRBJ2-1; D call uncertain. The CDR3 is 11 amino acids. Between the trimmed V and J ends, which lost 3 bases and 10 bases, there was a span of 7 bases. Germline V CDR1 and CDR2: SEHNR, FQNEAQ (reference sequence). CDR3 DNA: TGTGCCAGCAGCTTTGGCCCGGAGCAGTTCTTC. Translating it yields CASSFGPEQFF.